The entry below describes one T cell receptor beta chain. The antigen remains unidentified. To make TCR beta libraries, researchers used iRepertoire HTBI primers and Arm-PCR of CDR3 regions. Original handling: From all samples, identification returned some 13 TRBJ and approximately 67 TRBV segments. TCRdb ran MiXCR on the multiplex PCR reads and lists one entry per CDR3 protein. What appears here as the V and J calls and clone size reflects TCRdb's work, not the paper's. The table shows about 240,000 distinct CDR3 sequences, with around 21% occurring only once. These data come from a study of regulatory T cells in long-lasting Graves disease. The junction had 14 bases not matched to a gene; V was cut back by 7 bases and J by 5 bases. The CDR3 totals 17 residues. Germline assignment: CDR1 SNHLY and CDR2 FYNNEI. Broader study findings: With persistent disease, TRBV28, TRBJ1-2 and TRBJ2-5 were the favored segments.

Time point meaning: newly diagnosed GD, antithyroid drugs for less than 3 months. Following extraction of RNA from PBMCs, that RNA was used to make the TCR library. American Thyroid Association guidelines served as the basis for diagnosing Graves' disease. The sample consisted of peripheral blood mononuclear cells (PBMCs), taken at new diagnosis, from a patient treated with antithyroid drugs. This clonotype originated in a female donor with Graves disease. V gene TRBV2 combines with J gene TRBJ2-3; 11 nucleotides agree with TRBD2. CDR3: CASKWGNLAGGGDTQYF. DNA of the CDR3: TGTGCCAGCAAATGGGGGAACCTAGCGGGGGGCGGAGATACGCAGTATTTT.